Below, one TCR beta chain is given with its context. The sample belongs to a study of control samples from healthy donors and cancer patients. J was trimmed by 5 bases and V by 5 bases; bases with no gene match: 7. Germline V gene lookup returns CDR1 SGHTA and CDR2 FQGTGA. There are 15 residues in the CDR3. The method was immunoSEQ multiplex PCR; TCRdb's version includes in-frame clones alone and lacks a portion of them. The sample has 150,000 to 200,000 clones; 90% are singletons. V is TRBV7-3 and J is TRBJ2-2; 8 bases align to TRBD2. Sequencing used blood. The TCR comes from a woman between 45 and 60 years old in good health. Here the CDR3 reads CASSGPGLVTGELFF. In DNA, the CDR3 is TGTGCCAGCAGCGGACCGGGACTAGTAACCGGGGAGCTGTTTTTT. Supplemented by reference TRBV7-3 and TRBJ2-2, the full variable domain reads GAGVSQTPSNKVTEKGKYVELRCDPISGHTALYWYRQSLGQGPEFLIYFQGTGAADDSGLPNDRFFAVRPEGSVSTLKIQRTERGDSAVYLCASSGPGLVTGELFFGEGSRLTVL.